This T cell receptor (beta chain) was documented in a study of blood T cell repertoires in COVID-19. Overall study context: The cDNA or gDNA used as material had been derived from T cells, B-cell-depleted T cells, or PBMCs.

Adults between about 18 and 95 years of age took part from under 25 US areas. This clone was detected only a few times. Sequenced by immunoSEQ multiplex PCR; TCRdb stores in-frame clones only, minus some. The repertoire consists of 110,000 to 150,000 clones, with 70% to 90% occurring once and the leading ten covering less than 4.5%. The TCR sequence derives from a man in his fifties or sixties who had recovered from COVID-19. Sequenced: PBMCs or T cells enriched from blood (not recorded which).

The chain's CDR3 is CASSAAPGHTDTQYF. CDR3 nucleotides: TGTGCCAGCAGCGCGGCCCCTGGGCACACAGATACGCAGTATTTT. The chain is built from TRBV9 and TRBJ2-3; D is uncertain. Trimming left V 3 bases short and J 2 bases short, with 13 bases between. This CDR3 comprises 15 residues. Germline assignment: CDR1 SGDLS and CDR2 YYNGEE.